A single sample gave rise to the 24 T cell receptor beta chains below, sequenced in a study of shared clonotypes between healthy human individuals. Generated by immunoSEQ multiplex PCR, the TCRdb table keeps only in-frame clones and is missing some. The table includes some 1 million clones, about 77% detected once. Sequencing was carried out using memory CD4+ T cells sorted from blood. Subset indicated: CD45RA-negative fraction. Receptor source: a man aged 18 to 29 in good health.

V is TRBV28 and J is TRBJ1-4; 9 positions agree with TRBD1. In germline, CDR1 is MDHEN, CDR2 SYDVKM. Trimming cost V 7 bases and J 8 bases; bases outside gene matches: 5. The CDR3 consists of 13 residues. CDR3 DNA: TGTGCCAGCAAACAGGGGGCGTGGGAAAAACTGTTTTTT. Translation: CASKQGAWEKLFF.

This clone was picked up one time. The gene calls are TRBV6-1 and TRBJ2-3; TRBD2 aligns across 7 bases. CDR1 is MNHNS, CDR2 SASEGT, per germline. The CDR3 is 14 amino acids. Germline trimming cut 6 bases from V and 1 base from J; bases unmatched to any gene: 4. CDR3 in DNA: TGTGCCAGCAGCACTGGGGGGGGCACAGATACGCAGTATTTT. Protein: CASSTGGGTDTQYF.

The chain has TRBV2 and TRBJ2-1; D is unresolved. V gave up 2 bases and J gave up 6 bases, with 20 bases separating them. CDR3 size: 17 residues. Germline assignment: CDR1 SNHLY and CDR2 FYNNEI. The CDR3 region is CASSETGGGTLVNEQFF. In DNA, the CDR3 is TGTGCCAGCAGTGAAACGGGCGGCGGAACGCTAGTCAATGAGCAGTTCTTC.

This clone was counted between two and nine times. The chain links TRBV29-1 to TRBJ1-1; 7 bases fit TRBD1. The CDR3 runs to 13 residues. Germline values: CDR1 SQVTM, CDR2 ANQGSEA. The V and J ends lost 7 bases and 5 bases, in that order; junction bases with no gene match: 10. CDR3 nucleotide sequence: TGCAGCGCGTCACGACAGGGCAGGACTGAAGCTTTCTTT. This encodes CSASRQGRTEAFF.

This chain links TRBV5-4 with TRBJ1-1; a possible D gene is TRBD1 (6 bases). The length of the CDR3 is 14 residues. Germline loops: CDR1 SGHNT, CDR2 YYREEE (reference sequence). Deletions cut 3 bases from V and 5 bases from J, with 14 bases between. CDR3 sequence reads: CASSWGSGATEAFF. In DNA form, the CDR3 reads TGTGCCAGCAGCTGGGGCTCAGGGGCAACTGAAGCTTTCTTT.

This clone showed up just once. This chain uses TRBV4-1 with TRBJ1-2, with TRBD1 identical over 9 bases. CDR3 length: 14 amino acids. The junction had 7 bases not matched to a gene; V was cut back by 6 bases and J by 5 bases. Germline V gene data show CDR1 as MGHRA and CDR2 as YSYEKL. CDR3 in amino acids: CASSLGTGTYGYTF. The CDR3 DNA sequence: TGCGCCAGCAGTCTTGGGACAGGGACTTATGGCTACACCTTC.

With regard to this clone: This specimen includes other DNA sequences encoding the same CDR3. V usage is TRBV7-2 and J usage is TRBJ2-1, with D uncertain. V was shortened by 1 base and J by 8 bases, with 12 bases between the two germline ends. The germline CDR1 and CDR2 sequences are SGHTA and FQGNSA. The length of the CDR3 is 14 residues. CDR3 protein: CASSLDGPGDEQFF. The DNA of the CDR3 is TGTGCCAGCAGCTTAGATGGCCCAGGCGATGAGCAGTTCTTC.

The chain uses TRBV5-5 and TRBJ1-5; the D gene is possibly TRBD1 (5 bases). Germline V gene sequence: CDR1 SGHKS, CDR2 YYEKEE (reference sequence). This CDR3 spans 15 amino acids. The V end lost 2 bases, the J end lost 4 bases, and 13 bases lay between the germline ends. CDR3 sequence reads: CASSFVLQENQPQHF. In DNA form, the CDR3 reads TGTGCCAGCAGCTTTGTGTTACAGGAGAATCAGCCCCAGCATTTT.

The chain combines TRBV9 with TRBJ1-3; D is ambiguous. The V end lost 4 bases, the J end lost 1 base, and 9 bases lay between the germline ends. This CDR3 contains 14 residues. CDR1 is SGDLS and CDR2 is YYNGEE in the germline V gene. CDR3 in amino acids: CASSRGVSGNTIYF. CDR3 nucleotide sequence: TGTGCCAGCAGCCGCGGGGTGTCTGGAAACACCATATATTTT.

This sequence joins TRBV19 and TRBJ2-1; D assignment may be TRBD1 or TRBD2 (5 bases each). This CDR3 region has 17 residues. Trimming removed 5 bases at V and 1 base at J, with 18 bases between. CDR1 LNHDA and CDR2 SQIVND come from the germline V gene (reference sequence). CDR3 residues: CASSSSTGTASYNEQFF. The CDR3 DNA reads TGTGCCAGTAGTTCATCAACCGGGACGGCATCCTACAATGAGCAGTTCTTC. Complete variable domain (other parts from reference TRBV19 and TRBJ2-1): DGGITQSPKYLFRKEGQNVTLSCEQNLNHDAMYWYRQDPGQGLRLIYYSQIVNDFQKGDIAEGYSVSREKKESFPLTVTSAQKNPTAFYLCASSSSTGTASYNEQFFGPGTRLTVL.

This clone was detected a few times. The V gene is TRBV5-4, the J gene TRBJ1-2, with TRBD1 matching over 9 bases. This CDR3 has 14 residues. Germline loops: CDR1 SGHNT, CDR2 YYREEE (reference sequence). V trimming: 4 bases; J trimming: 3 bases; junction bases outside the gene matches: 4. The CDR3 DNA reads TGTGCCAGCAGCCCCGACAGGGGGGACTATGGCTACACCTTC. Its translation is CASSPDRGDYGYTF.

This clone was picked up one time. The chain is built from TRBV10-3 and TRBJ2-7; 10 bases agree with TRBD1. The CDR3 contains 15 residues. Germline-derived CDR1 and CDR2 are ENHRY and SYGVKD. Germline trimming cut 6 bases from V and 2 bases from J; bases unmatched to any gene: 7. CDR3 sequence: CAISDRTGGTYEQYF. The DNA of the CDR3 is TGTGCCATCAGCGATCGGACAGGGGGAACCTACGAGCAGTACTTC.

Details on this clone: This specimen includes other DNA sequences encoding the same CDR3. The chain recombines TRBV30 with TRBJ2-5; either TRBD1 or TRBD2 may supply D (5 bases each). The length of the CDR3 is 13 residues. Trimming left V 1 base short and J 2 bases short, with 8 bases between. Germline CDR1 GTSNPN, CDR2 SVGIG (reference sequence). This chain's CDR3 is CAWSGGLQETQYF. CDR3 nucleotide sequence: TGTGCCTGGAGTGGGGGGTTACAAGAGACCCAGTACTTC.

The chain links TRBV9 to TRBJ1-2; D is possibly TRBD1 (5 bases). The V end was cut by 0 bases, the J end by 5 bases, with 14 bases between. There are 15 residues in the CDR3. From germline, CDR1 is SGDLS and CDR2 YYNGEE. The CDR3 protein is CASSVGRGGWYGYTF. Written as DNA, the CDR3 is TGTGCCAGCAGCGTAGGGAGGGGAGGTTGGTATGGCTACACCTTC.

With respect to this clone: Other DNA sequences in the same sample also yield this CDR3. This chain joins TRBV5-1 and TRBJ2-2, with D perhaps TRBD1 or TRBD2 (5 bases each). The germline V gene has CDR1 SGHRS and CDR2 YFSETQ. V was trimmed by 1 base and J by 6 bases, leaving 10 bases between them. The CDR3 is 14 residues long. CDR3 loop: CASSLSRGPGELFF. The CDR3 DNA is TGCGCCAGCAGCTTGTCAAGGGGACCCGGGGAGCTGTTTTTT.

This chain links TRBV6-6 with TRBJ1-5; perhaps TRBD1 as D (5 bases). The germline V and J ends were trimmed by 5 bases and 3 bases, with 11 bases remaining between them. CDR3 size: 14 residues. CDR1 and CDR2 from the germline V gene are MNHNY and SVGAGI (reference sequence). The CDR3 region has the DNA TGTGCCAGCAGTCTCGACAGCTTCAATCAGCCCCAGCATTTT. It yields the protein CASSLDSFNQPQHF.

The V call is TRBV6-5, the J call TRBJ2-7, with TRBD1 identical over 7 bases. J gave up 4 bases and V 4 bases, and 7 bases lay outside the gene matches. Germline CDR1 reads MNHEY; CDR2 reads SVGAGI. The CDR3 runs 14 residues. The chain's CDR3 is CASSSPGQLYEQYF. In DNA, the CDR3 is TGTGCCAGCAGTTCCCCGGGACAGCTTTACGAGCAGTACTTC.

The chain links TRBV19 to TRBJ2-5, with 7 bases that match TRBD1. This CDR3 is 14 amino acids long. CDR1 LNHDA and CDR2 SQIVND come from the germline V gene (reference sequence). V shed 4 bases, J shed 5 bases, and the junction held 7 bases outside the gene matches. CDR3 nucleotide sequence: TGTGCCAGTAGTACCTCGACAGGGAAGGAGACCCAGTACTTC. Protein: CASSTSTGKETQYF.

This clone has a single count. V is TRBV30 and J is TRBJ1-4, with TRBD1 matching 8 bases. V lost 8 bases, J lost 4 bases, and 12 bases stayed unmatched. This CDR3 region has 15 residues. Germline assignment: CDR1 GTSNPN and CDR2 SVGIG (reference sequence). This CDR3 reads CARGTGGSINEKLFF. The CDR3 bases are TGTGCCCGAGGGACAGGAGGTTCCATTAATGAAAAACTGTTTTTT.

The V call is TRBV2, the J call TRBJ2-7; D gene unclear. Germline CDR1 is SNHLY and CDR2 is FYNNEI. The ends were cut back, 1 base at V and 1 base at J, with 11 bases in the middle. CDR3 length equals 15 residues. The CDR3 is CASSEGESPSYEQYF. As DNA, the CDR3 is TGTGCCAGCAGTGAAGGGGAATCCCCGTCCTACGAGCAGTACTTC.

This clone showed up just a few times. J is TRBJ2-7 and V is TRBV6-5; TRBD2 matches 10 bases. Germline CDR1 and CDR2: MNHEY and SVGAGI. The CDR3 loop spans 15 amino acids. V was pared by 2 bases and J by 3 bases, with 4 bases of the junction left unmatched. The chain's CDR3 is CASSYLAGVGYEQYF. In DNA form, the CDR3 reads TGTGCCAGCAGTTACCTAGCGGGAGTTGGCTACGAGCAGTACTTC.

In its sample, this clone was seen many times. The chain links TRBV15 to TRBJ1-3; D is unresolved. Germline CDR1 is LNHNV and CDR2 is YYDKDF (reference sequence). Trimming removed 0 bases at V and 7 bases at J, with 7 bases between. The CDR3 is 13 amino acids. DNA for the CDR3: TGTGCCACCAGCAGAGATCTTCGGAACACCATATATTTT. Its translation is CATSRDLRNTIYF.

The chain combines TRBV14 with TRBJ2-3, with 9 bases aligning to TRBD2. The V gene's germline CDR1 is SGHDN and CDR2 FVKESK. The trim removed 6 bases at V and 3 bases at J, leaving 7 bases unmatched. The CDR3 runs 15 residues. The CDR3 is CASSSGTSKTDTQYF. In nucleotides, the CDR3 is TGTGCCAGCAGTTCAGGGACTAGCAAAACAGATACGCAGTATTTT.

V and J are TRBV28 and TRBJ2-7; tentative D call: TRBD2 (5 bases). V lost 8 bases to trimming and J lost 5 bases, with 13 bases between them. The CDR3 spans 12 residues. Germline-derived CDR1 and CDR2 are MDHEN and SYDVKM. Written as DNA, the CDR3 is TGTGCCAGCGCGGGCTTTAAGGACGAGCAGTACTTC. This sequence encodes CASAGFKDEQYF. The variable domain in full, completed from reference TRBV28 and TRBJ2-7, reads DVKVTQSSRYLVKRTGEKVFLECVQDMDHENMFWYRQDPGLGLRLIYFSYDVKMKEKGDIPEGYSVSREKKERFSLILESASTNQTSMYLCASAGFKDEQYFGPGTRLTVT.